What follows are 23 T cell receptor beta chains derived from one specimen sequenced in a study of blood T cells in healthy people across ages. For the second PCR, which ran for 7 to 11 cycles, a sample-barcoded 5' primer and a J-beta primer mix were used. One entry per CDR3 protein results from TCRdb running MiXCR on the 5' RACE reads. Of fewer than 1,200,000 distinct CDR3 sequences listed, approximately 26% are singletons. These same records also appear under a second study, on T cells of mothers and their children.

Sequenced input: blood. The receptor source for this set is a girl aged 2 to 10 in good health.

This clonotype was counted only a few times. This sequence joins TRBV7-2 and TRBJ2-5, with TRBD2 identical over 10 bases. After removal of 4 bases from V and 4 bases from J, the junction contained 9 bases not matched to a gene. The CDR3 has 16 amino acids. The germline CDR1 and CDR2 sequences are SGHTA and FQGNSA. The CDR3 DNA is TGTGCCAGCAGCTCCCAAGCAGCGGGGGGGCGAGAGACCCAGTACTTC. Translation gives CASSSQAAGGRETQYF.

The gene calls are TRBV3-1 and TRBJ2-7; 8 bases fit TRBD2. The V gene's germline CDR1 is LGHDT and CDR2 YNNKEL (reference sequence). Trimming at V came to 7 bases and at J to 5 bases, leaving 4 bases not matched to a gene. The CDR3 loop spans 12 amino acids. The CDR3 here is CASTGGLNEQYF. As DNA, the CDR3 is TGTGCCAGCACGGGGGGGCTAAACGAGCAGTACTTC.

Comment on this clonotype: An end of the junction differs from the germline gene, which may be a read error. This chain uses TRBV12-3 or TRBV12-4 with TRBJ1-4, with D possibly TRBD1 on 5 matching bases. This CDR3 is 15 amino acids long. CDR3 protein: CVSSSRDEAKEKLFF. For the CDR3, the DNA is TGTGTCAGCAGTTCCAGGGACGAGGCGAAAGAAAAACTGTTTTTT.

V and J are TRBV7-3 and TRBJ2-2; D gene uncertain. The germline gives CDR1 SGHTA, CDR2 FQGTGA. Trimming took off 1 base at V and 5 bases at J, with 11 bases between the two ends. This CDR3 is built from 15 residues. The CDR3 here is CASSLNVPPTGELFF. CDR3 bases: TGTGCCAGCAGCTTAAATGTCCCACCAACCGGGGAGCTGTTTTTT.

This clonotype was seen a few times. The chain links TRBV6-2 or TRBV6-3 to TRBJ2-7; D not certain. The CDR3 has 15 amino acids. V lost 1 base to trimming and J lost 5 bases, with 15 bases between them. Germline CDR1 MNHEY, CDR2 SVGEGT. The CDR3 sequence is CASSYFIEARDEQYF. CDR3 bases: TGTGCCAGCAGTTACTTTATCGAAGCTAGGGACGAGCAGTACTTC.

V gene TRBV5-1 combines with J gene TRBJ1-2; the match to TRBD1 covers 8 bases. Germline CDR1 SGHRS, CDR2 YFSETQ. There are 16 residues in the CDR3. V trimming: 0 bases; J trimming: 3 bases; junction bases outside the gene matches: 7. The CDR3, as DNA: TGCGCCAGCAGCTTGGATCTGGAGACAGGGGACTATGGCTACACCTTC. Protein product: CASSLDLETGDYGYTF.

This clonotype occurred a few times. The chain has TRBV6-5 and TRBJ2-3; no clear D gene. Per the germline V gene, CDR1 is MNHEY and CDR2 is SVGAGI. The V end lost 2 bases, the J end lost 5 bases, and 17 bases lay between the germline ends. The CDR3 is 16 residues long. Here the CDR3 DNA reads TGTGCCAGCAGTTACCAGGAAGGGTCTATTGGAGATACGCAGTATTTT. Translation gives CASSYQEGSIGDTQYF.

This clonotype has just a few counts. The chain joins TRBV20-1 to TRBJ2-7; D uncertain. The closer fit of TRBJ2-5 to the DNA end suggests the J call may be wrong. Per germline, CDR1 DFQATT and CDR2 SNEGSKA (reference sequence). CDR3 length equals 12 residues. CDR3 bases: TGCAGTGCTTACACCCCTCGAGAGACCCAGTACTTC. The encoded protein is CSAYTPRETQYF.

Concerning this clonotype itself: Relative to the germline gene, one junction end is altered; a read error may explain this. The chain joins TRBV6-5 to TRBJ2-5, with D possibly matching TRBD2 (5 bases). The CDR3 extends over 12 amino acids. Germline V gene sequence: CDR1 MNHEY, CDR2 SVGAGI. CDR3 sequence (DNA): TGCGCCAGCAGCCCCCCAGTCGGGGCCCAGTACTTC. Protein product: CASSPPVGAQYF.

There are many counts of this clonotype. The CDR3 nucleotides read TGTGCCAGCAGTTATGTCCACTTCGAAGACGAGCAGTACTTC. Protein: CASSYVHFEDEQYF. The chain is built from TRBV6-6 and TRBJ2-7; D gene unclear. The CDR3 has 14 amino acids. Germline values: CDR1 MNHNY, CDR2 SVGAGI (reference sequence). V was trimmed by 3 bases and J by 5 bases, leaving 14 bases between them.

This clonotype was seen a few times. The chain joins TRBV9 to TRBJ2-7, with TRBD1 matching over 7 bases. This CDR3 has 14 amino acids. After removal of 3 bases from V and 0 bases from J, the junction contained 3 bases not matched to a gene. Germline values: CDR1 SGDLS, CDR2 YYNGEE. CDR3 nucleotides: TGTGCCAGCAGCGCGGGACAGACCTCCTACGAGCAGTACTTC. It yields the protein CASSAGQTSYEQYF.

The chain joins TRBV4-2 to TRBJ2-1; no firm D call. V lost 1 base to trimming and J lost 6 bases, with 10 bases between them. CDR3 length: 14 amino acids. CDR1 LGHNA and CDR2 YNFKEQ come from the germline V gene. The CDR3 protein is CASSQAGLRNEQFF. In nucleotides, the CDR3 is TGTGCCAGCAGCCAAGCAGGCTTGCGCAATGAGCAGTTCTTC.

This clonotype was seen a few times. The chain couples TRBV7-9 to TRBJ1-1; 8 bases match TRBD1. The germline gives CDR1 SEHNR, CDR2 FQNEAQ (reference sequence). Trimming removed 5 bases from V and 1 base from J; junction bases left unmatched: 6. The CDR3 totals 15 residues. CDR3 protein: CASSTYRGTNTEAFF. The CDR3 nucleotides are TGTGCCAGCAGCACGTACAGGGGGACGAACACTGAAGCTTTCTTT.

V gene TRBV2 combines with J gene TRBJ2-1; no firm D call. Germline CDR1 SNHLY, CDR2 FYNNEI. Trimming took 8 bases from V and 11 from J, leaving 13 bases between them. The CDR3 totals 11 residues. The CDR3 protein is CASHGRLQQFF. For the CDR3, the DNA is TGTGCCAGCCACGGTCGTTTGCAGCAGTTCTTC.

This clonotype was seen a few times. This sequence joins TRBV20-1 and TRBJ1-3; D unresolved. Trimming took off 5 bases at V and 12 bases at J, with 14 bases between the two ends. Per the germline V gene, CDR1 is DFQATT and CDR2 is SNEGSKA (reference sequence). This CDR3 comprises 11 residues. The CDR3 DNA reads as TGCAGTGCTCTCCGGCCTCACGGCATATATTTT. This encodes CSALRPHGIYF.

This clonotype was counted at least ten times. The chain has TRBV7-7 and TRBJ2-5; D gene unclear. This CDR3 region has 13 residues. V lost 2 bases and J lost 2, with 6 bases in between. Germline V gene data show CDR1 as SSHAT and CDR2 as FNYEAQ (reference sequence). CDR3 region: CASSLFRQETQYF. The CDR3 nucleotides are TGTGCCAGCAGCTTATTTCGACAAGAGACCCAGTACTTC.

This chain uses TRBV29-1 with TRBJ1-4; maybe TRBD1 (6 bases). V lost 4 bases, J lost 6 bases, and 12 bases lay in between. Germline lookup yields CDR1 SQVTM and CDR2 ANQGSEA. This CDR3 is built from 13 residues. In nucleotides, the CDR3 is TGCAGCGTTGCTACAGGGTCCGATGAAAAACTGTTTTTT. It yields the protein CSVATGSDEKLFF.

This chain links TRBV9 with TRBJ2-5; the D gene is possibly TRBD1 (6 bases). The germline CDR1 and CDR2 sequences are SGDLS and YYNGEE. This CDR3 has 14 residues. Between the trimmed V and J ends, which lost 3 bases and 5 bases, there was a span of 14 bases. CDR3 bases: TGTGCCAGCAGCGCCGGAGGACAGCCGGAGACCCAGTACTTC. As protein: CASSAGGQPETQYF.

J is TRBJ2-1 and V is TRBV20-1; D possibly corresponds to TRBD2 (6 bases). Germline values: CDR1 DFQATT, CDR2 SNEGSKA (reference sequence). The CDR3 spans 14 residues. Trimming pared 5 bases from V and 5 bases from J, leaving 16 bases between. In DNA, the CDR3 is TGCAGTGCTGGACTACCAAGAGACCACAATGAGCAGTTCTTC. Translated, it gives CSAGLPRDHNEQFF.

This clonotype has a single count. The chain employs TRBV19 and TRBJ1-1; D is possibly TRBD1 (6 bases). Germline V gives CDR1 LNHDA, CDR2 SQIVND (reference sequence). The ends were cut back, 6 bases at V and 6 bases at J, with 14 bases in the middle. The CDR3 contains 13 residues. The CDR3 spells CASRRGGLAEAFF. CDR3 nucleotides: TGTGCCAGTAGGAGGGGGGGGTTGGCTGAAGCTTTCTTT.

Worth noting for this clonotype: A read error is likely, as this CDR3 ends without the conserved phenylalanine or tryptophan. The chain uses TRBV10-3 and TRBJ2-3, with TRBD1 as a possible D gene (5 bases). CDR1 is ENHRY, CDR2 SYGVKD, per germline. The CDR3 is 13 amino acids. V was clipped by 2 bases and J by 5 bases, with 8 bases between them. CDR3 region: CAISEVQGDTQYL. DNA of the CDR3: TGTGCCATCAGTGAGGTCCAGGGAGATACGCAGTATCTT.

A few counts support this clonotype. Here the CDR3 DNA reads TGTGCCATCAGTGAGTCGGGGACCCCCGGGAACACCGGGGAGCTGTTTTTT. It yields the protein CAISESGTPGNTGELFF. The genes are TRBV10-3 and TRBJ2-2, with D perhaps being TRBD1 or TRBD2 (5 bases each). CDR3 length equals 17 residues. V lost 0 bases and J lost 1, with 12 bases in between. Germline lookup yields CDR1 ENHRY and CDR2 SYGVKD.

The V call is TRBV5-1, the J call TRBJ2-3, with D possibly matching TRBD2 (5 bases). Germline CDR1 SGHRS, CDR2 YFSETQ. Trimming took off 0 bases at V and 3 bases at J, with 14 bases between the two ends. This CDR3 is built from 16 residues. This chain's CDR3 is CASSLVPGMETDTQYF. The CDR3 region has the DNA TGCGCCAGCAGCTTGGTTCCGGGGATGGAGACAGATACGCAGTATTTT.